A selection of T cell receptor beta chains follows, all from one sample in a study of T-cell reconstitution after alpha-beta-depleted transplantation in children. TCRdb independently ran MiXCR on the PCR reads; one entry per CDR3 protein. The table shows about 400,000 distinct CDR3 sequences, with about a fifth occurring only once. The source was PBMCs from the stem cell graft donor, collected from the stem cell graft. All receptors come from a human donor who donated a stem cell graft to a child with acute myeloid leukemia. Both conserved end residues are part of each CDR3. D genes are given only for firm matches. Clone size appears in some rows only: once, few, many, or a class for an expanded clone.

D	V	J	length	size	CDR3	DNA
TRBD2	TRBV5-1	TRBJ2-1	14	-	CASSPMGASGEQFF	TGCGCCAGCAGCCCAATGGGGGCTAGCGGGGAGCAGTTCTTC
-	TRBV12-3/TRBV12-4	TRBJ2-7	15	-	CASSLQGGIGYEQYF	TGTGCCAGCAGTTTACAGGGTGGGATTGGGTACGAGCAGTACTTC
TRBD2	TRBV20-1	TRBJ2-7	15	-	CSARPGLAGFYEQYF	TGCAGTGCTAGACCCGGACTAGCGGGCTTCTACGAGCAGTACTTC
-	TRBV7-2	TRBJ2-7	14	-	CASSLWGEENEQYF	TGTGCCAGCAGCTTATGGGGGGAAGAAAACGAGCAGTACTTC
-	TRBV6-1	TRBJ2-1	15	-	CASRKTQTTYNEQFF	TGTGCCAGCAGGAAGACGCAAACCACCTACAATGAGCAGTTCTTC
-	TRBV20-1	TRBJ2-5	13	few	CSATHYAWETQYF	TGCAGTGCTACCCATTACGCTTGGGAGACCCAGTACTTC
-	TRBV20-1	TRBJ2-7	13	many	CSAREALPKGQYF	TGCAGTGCTAGAGAAGCACTCCCCAAGGGGCAGTACTTC
-	TRBV9	TRBJ2-6	15	few	CASSVLTAGANVLTF	TGTGCCAGCAGCGTACTGACAGCCGGGGCCAACGTCCTGACTTTC
-	TRBV29-1	TRBJ2-7	13	many	CSGSKAGSYEQYF	TGCAGCGGGTCAAAGGCGGGTTCTTACGAGCAGTACTTC
TRBD1	TRBV5-1	TRBJ2-2	15	few	CASSADRGLTGELFF	TGCGCCAGCAGCGCGGACAGGGGGCTAACCGGGGAGCTGTTTTTT
-	TRBV20-1	TRBJ2-4	19	many	CSARDKGTGTPLAKNIQYF	TGCAGTGCTAGAGATAAGGGGACCGGGACACCCCTAGCCAAAAACATTCAGTACTTC
-	TRBV7-2	TRBJ2-2	15	many	CASSPFRPDTGELFF	TGTGCCAGCAGCCCCTTCAGGCCGGACACCGGGGAGCTGTTTTTT
-	TRBV12-3/TRBV12-4	TRBJ2-7	14	few	CASTREGLSYEQYF	TGTGCCAGCACCAGAGAGGGCTTATCCTACGAGCAGTACTTC
TRBD1	TRBV4-1	TRBJ2-1	17	once	CASSQTRDRALDNEQFF	TGCGCCAGCAGCCAAACCCGGGACAGGGCACTTGACAATGAGCAGTTCTTC
-	TRBV29-1	TRBJ1-5	13	many	CSVAAASNQPQHF	TGCAGCGTTGCGGCAGCCAGCAATCAGCCCCAGCATTTT
-	TRBV29-1	TRBJ2-7	13	-	CSVRDTFLWEQYF	TGCAGCGTCCGGGACACATTCCTATGGGAGCAGTACTTC
TRBD2	TRBV20-1	TRBJ2-5	15	few	CSARDVLAAGETQYF	TGCAGTGCTAGAGACGTACTAGCGGCGGGAGAGACCCAGTACTTC
-	TRBV5-5	TRBJ1-2	15	few	CASSVRDGDLYGYTF	TGTGCCAGCAGCGTGCGGGACGGAGACCTCTATGGCTACACCTTC
-	TRBV27	TRBJ1-5	14	many	CASSLQGSNQPQHF	TGTGCCAGCAGTTTACAGGGGAGCAATCAGCCCCAGCATTTT
-	TRBV27	TRBJ2-7	12	many	CASSFAGNEQYF	TGTGCCAGCAGTTTTGCAGGGAACGAGCAGTACTTC
TRBD2	TRBV20-1	TRBJ2-1	15	few	CSARQGLAGGGEQFF	TGCAGTGCTAGACAAGGACTAGCGGGAGGGGGAGAGCAGTTCTTC
TRBD1	TRBV10-3	TRBJ1-1	14	few	CAISQDRANTEAFF	TGTGCCATCTCCCAAGACAGGGCGAACACTGAAGCTTTCTTT
-	TRBV7-2	TRBJ2-2	15	few	CASSLGRLSGGELFF	TGTGCCAGCAGCTTGGGGAGGTTAAGCGGCGGGGAGCTGTTTTTT
TRBD1	TRBV7-9	TRBJ2-1	17	few	CASSPLVGQGHYNEQFF	TGTGCCAGCAGCCCCCTCGTTGGACAGGGCCACTACAATGAGCAGTTCTTC
TRBD1	TRBV28	TRBJ2-7	16	few	CASSMSKPRQGYEQYF	TGTGCCAGCAGTATGTCGAAACCCCGACAGGGCTACGAGCAGTACTTC
-	TRBV29-1	TRBJ2-3	13	-	CSVDSGAGDTQYF	TGCAGCGTTGACTCGGGGGCCGGAGATACGCAGTATTTT
-	TRBV25-1	TRBJ2-5	13	-	CATLGSTQETQYF	TGTGCCACCTTAGGCTCTACACAAGAGACCCAGTACTTC
TRBD2	TRBV5-1	TRBJ2-7	13	-	CASSSTSGRAQYF	TGCGCCAGCAGCTCCACTAGCGGGAGGGCCCAGTACTTC
-	TRBV29-1	TRBJ2-1	19	-	CSVEGLAGDAVGRRNEQFF	TGCAGCGTTGAAGGTTTGGCGGGCGACGCGGTGGGGCGGCGCAATGAGCAGTTCTTC